This TCR beta chain was profiled in a study of beta chain features in type 1 diabetes. The overall study: Age, gender and cell yields were alike across patients and healthy donors.

Only a few counts were recorded for this clone. Its antigen is not identified. Of the isolated RNA, all was reverse transcribed, and so the sequenced material was expressed TCRB transcripts. Sequencing was performed with immunoSEQ multiplex PCR; in TCRdb, only in-frame clones are kept and a portion is missing. The sample holds around 130,000 clones, approximately 9% seen once. Study-level results: For Type 1 diabetes patients, all four CD4+ subsets carried TCRB CDR3s that were moderately but significantly shorter. High-TCR-expressing cells could be over-represented by cDNA sequencing.

Per donor, one heparinised blood draw averaged roughly 110 mL. CD45RO/CCR7/CD25/CD127/CD95/CD27 staining was used to isolate CD4+ naive, central memory, regulatory and stem cell-like memory cells by sorting. Specimen: central memory CD4+ T cells from blood. The source is a man between 25 and 39 years old with type 1 diabetes.

CDR3 bases: TGTGCCACAACCTTAAGCGGGGACCAAGAGACCCAGTACTTC. The encoded protein is CATTLSGDQETQYF. The V and J genes are TRBV7-2 and TRBJ2-5; 7 nucleotides align to TRBD2. The CDR3 totals 14 residues. V lost 10 bases and J lost 0; bases outside the gene matches: 8. The germline CDR1 and CDR2 sequences are SGHTA and FQGNSA.